This TCR beta chain stems from a study of T-cell reconstitution after alpha-beta-depleted transplantation in children. Germline V gives CDR1 DFQATT, CDR2 SNEGSKA (reference sequence). The CDR3 runs 16 residues. V was clipped by 0 bases and J by 1 base, with 13 bases between them. This clonotype showed up many times. Unique molecular identifiers were used to barcode this TCRbeta library. TCRdb analysed the PCR reads with MiXCR anew, one entry per CDR3 protein. The table records around 110,000 distinct CDR3 sequences, 10% of them present only once. The TCR originated in a boy between 2 and 15 years old with acute lymphoblastic leukemia, due to receive a stem cell transplant. The rearrangement links TRBV20-1 to TRBJ1-5; maybe TRBD1 (5 bases). The starting material was PBMCs, obtained before TCRalphabeta/CD19-depleted stem cell transplant. The CDR3 loop is CSARDEGARSNQPQHF. In DNA form, the CDR3 reads TGCAGTGCTAGAGATGAAGGGGCTAGGAGCAATCAGCCCCAGCATTTT.